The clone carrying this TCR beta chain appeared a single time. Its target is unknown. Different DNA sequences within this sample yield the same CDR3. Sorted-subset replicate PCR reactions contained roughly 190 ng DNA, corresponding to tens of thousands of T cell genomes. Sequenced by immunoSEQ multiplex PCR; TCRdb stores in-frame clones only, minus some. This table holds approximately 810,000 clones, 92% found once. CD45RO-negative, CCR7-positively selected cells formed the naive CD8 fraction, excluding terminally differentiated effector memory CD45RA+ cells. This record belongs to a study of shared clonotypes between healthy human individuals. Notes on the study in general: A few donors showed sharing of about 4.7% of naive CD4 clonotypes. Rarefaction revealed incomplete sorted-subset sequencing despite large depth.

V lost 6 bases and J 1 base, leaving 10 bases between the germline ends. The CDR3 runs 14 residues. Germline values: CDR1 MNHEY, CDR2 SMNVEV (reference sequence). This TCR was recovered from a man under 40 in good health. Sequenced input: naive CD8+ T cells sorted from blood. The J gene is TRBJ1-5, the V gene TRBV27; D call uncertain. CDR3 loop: CASRPGVSNQPQHF. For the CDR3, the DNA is TGTGCCAGCAGACCCGGGGTGAGCAATCAGCCCCAGCATTTT.